A single sample is the source of the 22 T cell receptor beta chains below, sequenced in a study of shared clonotypes between healthy human individuals. Generated by immunoSEQ multiplex PCR, the TCRdb table keeps only in-frame clones and is missing some. The table includes roughly 1,600,000 clones, approximately 98.5% detected once. Sequenced sample: naive CD4+ T cells sorted from blood. As for subset: CD45RA+ positively selected. Receptor source: a man under 40 in good health.

The chain employs TRBV7-9 and TRBJ2-7, with D unresolved. Trimming pared 5 bases from V and 1 base from J, leaving 12 bases between. Looked up from germline, CDR1 is SEHNR and CDR2 is FQNEAQ (reference sequence). This CDR3 region has 14 residues. CDR3 loop: CASSPGPGSYEQYF. As DNA, the CDR3 is TGTGCCAGCAGCCCAGGACCGGGTTCCTACGAGCAGTACTTC.

To note about this clone: This sample includes further DNA sequences coding for the same CDR3. This chain joins TRBV18 and TRBJ2-7; D call uncertain. Germline V gene sequence: CDR1 KGHSH, CDR2 LQKENI. The CDR3 contains 12 residues. V lost 2 bases, J lost 3 bases, and 5 bases lay in between. Written as DNA, the CDR3 is TGTGCCAGCTCACCAACCATCTACGAGCAGTACTTC. This encodes CASSPTIYEQYF.

This chain connects TRBV5-1 to TRBJ2-5; D tentatively reads TRBD1 or TRBD2 (5 bases each). Trimming pared 0 bases from V and 5 bases from J, leaving 20 bases between. CDR1 and CDR2 from the germline V gene are SGHRS and YFSETQ. The CDR3 is made up of 17 amino acids. CDR3 coding DNA: TGCGCCAGCAGCTTGGGGTTTGGGACCCCACGGGGCGAGACCCAGTACTTC. As protein: CASSLGFGTPRGETQYF.

V is TRBV30 and J is TRBJ2-2; D gene unclear. The CDR3 contains 13 residues. The germline CDR1 and CDR2 sequences are GTSNPN and SVGIG (reference sequence). With 2 bases removed from V and 0 bases from J, the gap between germline ends came to 4 bases. The DNA of the CDR3 is TGTGCCTGGAGTCTTGCGAACACCGGGGAGCTGTTTTTT. It codes for CAWSLANTGELFF.

The V gene is TRBV20-1, the J gene TRBJ1-2; D uncertain. Germline-derived CDR1 and CDR2 are DFQATT and SNEGSKA (reference sequence). V gave up 6 bases and J gave up 2 bases, with 4 bases separating them. The CDR3 runs 10 residues. CDR3: CSAWNYGYTF. The CDR3 coding sequence is TGCAGTGCATGGAACTATGGCTACACCTTC.

As regards this clone: Other DNA sequences within the sample encode an identical CDR3. The V call is TRBV28, the J call TRBJ2-3; D is ambiguous. Germline assignment: CDR1 MDHEN and CDR2 SYDVKM. The CDR3 consists of 13 residues. Trimming removed 2 bases from V and 3 bases from J, with 6 bases in between. The CDR3 loop is CASSLIGTDTQYF. Written as DNA, the CDR3 is TGTGCCAGCAGTTTAATAGGTACAGATACGCAGTATTTT.

V and J are TRBV4-3 and TRBJ2-7; D may be TRBD1 or TRBD2 (5 bases each). The CDR3 has 14 residues. Germline V gene data show CDR1 as LGHNA and CDR2 as YSLEER. V was cut by 1 base and J by 5 bases, with 12 bases left in between. CDR3 in DNA: TGCGCCAGCAGCCAAGTAGGCAGGGAGCACGAGCAGTACTTC. Protein product: CASSQVGREHEQYF.

The rearrangement uses TRBV11-2 and TRBJ2-3, with D possibly being TRBD1 (5 bases). V gave up 5 bases and J gave up 4 bases, with 10 bases separating them. The CDR3 extends over 13 amino acids. Germline V gene data show CDR1 as SGHAT and CDR2 as FQNNGV. The CDR3, as DNA: TGTGCCAGCAGCCAAGGGGTCGCAGATACGCAGTATTTT. Its protein product is CASSQGVADTQYF. The full variable domain, in which reference TRBV11-2 and TRBJ2-3 provide the parts outside the CDR3, is EAGVAQSPRYKIIEKRQSVAFWCNPISGHATLYWYQQILGQGPKLLIQFQNNGVVDDSQLPKDRFSAERLKGVDSTLKIQPAKLEDSAVYLCASSQGVADTQYFGPGTRLTVL.

The CDR3 region has the DNA TGTGCCAGCAGCTTAGGACTAGCGTTCGGCAACAATGAGCAGTTCTTC. Its translation is CASSLGLAFGNNEQFF. The chain combines TRBV7-7 with TRBJ2-1; 8 bases agree with TRBD2. V lost 1 base, J lost 5 bases, and 7 bases stayed unmatched. The CDR3 has 16 amino acids. Germline V CDR1 and CDR2: SSHAT, FNYEAQ (reference sequence).

The rearrangement joins TRBV15 to TRBJ2-5, with 8 bases fitting TRBD1. The germline CDR1 and CDR2 sequences are LNHNV and YYDKDF (reference sequence). V gave up 0 bases and J gave up 2 bases; unmatched junction bases: 8. The CDR3 runs to 17 residues. CDR3 sequence reads: CATSRDLRDRIQETQYF. In DNA, the CDR3 is TGTGCCACCAGCAGAGATCTGCGGGACAGGATTCAAGAGACCCAGTACTTC.

The V call is TRBV6-5, the J call TRBJ2-7, with unresolved D. The CDR3 sequence is 13 residues long. Trimming stripped 0 bases from V and 3 bases from J, with 6 bases between. Germline CDR1 reads MNHEY; CDR2 reads SVGAGI. CDR3 in amino acids: CASSYSKRYEQYF. As DNA, the CDR3 is TGTGCCAGCAGTTACTCGAAGCGCTACGAGCAGTACTTC.

The chain links TRBV6-6 to TRBJ2-1; 7 bases are shared with TRBD1. This CDR3 spans 16 amino acids. With 6 bases clipped from V and 5 bases from J, the junction kept 13 bases outside the gene matches. Germline V gene data show CDR1 as MNHNY and CDR2 as SVGAGI (reference sequence). In DNA, the CDR3 is TGTGCCAGCAGCCCATGGACAGGTGCAAGGCACAATGAGCAGTTCTTC. This sequence encodes CASSPWTGARHNEQFF.

With regard to this clone: This sample also contains other DNA sequences that code for the same CDR3. The chain joins TRBV28 to TRBJ1-2, with D unresolved. Germline V gene sequence: CDR1 MDHEN, CDR2 SYDVKM. Trimming took off 3 bases at V and 4 bases at J, with 6 bases between the two ends. This CDR3 comprises 12 residues. The CDR3 sequence: CASSLSSYGYTF. DNA for the CDR3: TGTGCCAGCAGTTTGAGTTCCTATGGCTACACCTTC.

The genes are TRBV23-1 and TRBJ1-2; TRBD1 aligns across 9 bases. TRBV23-1 is an ORF for which the function is uncertain. Trimming cost V 0 bases and J 5 bases; bases outside gene matches: 7. The CDR3 extends over 16 amino acids. CDR3 amino acids: CASSQSRQGTGYGYTF. CDR3 nucleotide sequence: TGCGCCAGCAGTCAATCGCGGCAGGGGACAGGGTATGGCTACACCTTC.

The chain is built from TRBV2 and TRBJ2-1; 10 nucleotides line up with TRBD2. The CDR3 is 15 amino acids. J gave up 9 bases and V 6 bases, and 11 bases lay outside the gene matches. Germline CDR1 SNHLY, CDR2 FYNNEI. The CDR3 coding sequence is TGTGCCAGCAGGATAACTAGCGGGATAGGAACTGAGCAGTTCTTC. Amino acid sequence: CASRITSGIGTEQFF.

This chain connects TRBV7-8 to TRBJ2-3, with 9 bases that match TRBD2. J gave up 4 bases and V 5 bases, and 10 bases lay outside the gene matches. Germline assignment: CDR1 SGHVS and CDR2 FQNEAQ. The length of the CDR3 is 16 residues. The CDR3 protein is CASSPTVLAGSDTQYF. The DNA of the CDR3 is TGTGCCAGCAGCCCTACCGTCCTAGCGGGATCAGATACGCAGTATTTT.

This rearrangement joins TRBV28 to TRBJ1-2; no clear D. The length of the CDR3 is 15 residues. Per the germline V gene, CDR1 is MDHEN and CDR2 is SYDVKM. Trimming removed 4 bases at V and 0 bases at J, with 12 bases between. DNA of the CDR3: TGTGCCAGCAGTTCGTCAGGAAGAGCTAACTATGGCTACACCTTC. This translates into CASSSSGRANYGYTF.

V is TRBV29-1 and J is TRBJ2-1; D perhaps matches TRBD2 (6 bases). This CDR3 region has 12 residues. V was cut by 6 bases and J by 10 bases, with 16 bases left in between. Germline lookup yields CDR1 SQVTM and CDR2 ANQGSEA. CDR3 residues: CSVAEGLTEQFF. CDR3 DNA: TGCAGCGTGGCGGAGGGGCTTACAGAGCAGTTCTTC.

Points on this clone: The same CDR3 arises from other DNA sequences in this sample as well. V is TRBV5-1 and J is TRBJ2-6, with 7 bases identical to TRBD1. The length of the CDR3 is 15 residues. Germline CDR1 reads SGHRS; CDR2 reads YFSETQ. J gave up 2 bases and V 2 bases, and 1 base lay outside the gene matches. This chain's CDR3 is CASSLTGAGANVLTF. DNA of the CDR3: TGCGCCAGCAGCTTAACAGGGGCTGGGGCCAACGTCCTGACTTTC. Complete variable domain (other parts from reference TRBV5-1 and TRBJ2-6): KAGVTQTPRYLIKTRGQQVTLSCSPISGHRSVSWYQQTPGQGLQFLFEYFSETQRNKGNFPGRFSGRQFSNSRSEMNVSTLELGDSALYLCASSLTGAGANVLTFGAGSRLTVL.

The chain recombines TRBV2 with TRBJ1-2; D gene uncertain. Germline CDR1 is SNHLY and CDR2 is FYNNEI. The CDR3 is 12 amino acids. Between the trimmed V and J ends, which lost 6 bases and 2 bases, there was a span of 7 bases. CDR3 sequence (DNA): TGTGCCAGCAGGGCAGAAAACTATGGCTACACCTTC. Translating gives CASRAENYGYTF.

The chain recombines TRBV10-2 with TRBJ2-2, with D possibly being TRBD1 (6 bases). V shed 0 bases and J shed 5 bases, with 16 bases lying between them. This CDR3 is 17 amino acids long. CDR1 is WSHSY, CDR2 SAAADI, per germline. CDR3: CASSESAGVVVTGELFF. The CDR3 DNA reads as TGCGCCAGCAGTGAGTCGGCAGGGGTAGTTGTTACCGGGGAGCTGTTTTTT.

The chain has TRBV5-1 and TRBJ1-1, with D uncertain. From germline, CDR1 is SGHRS and CDR2 YFSETQ. V shed 3 bases and J shed 1 base, with 10 bases lying between them. The CDR3 consists of 14 residues. The CDR3 protein is CASSSIGGNTEAFF. The CDR3 bases are TGCGCCAGCAGCTCTATCGGCGGGAACACTGAAGCTTTCTTT.